This T cell receptor (beta chain) was profiled in a study of cytomegalovirus exposure and HLA in healthy donors. Study background: Most genotyped donors, approximately 77% of 350 to 500, had Caucasian-associated genetic ancestry. Study observations and caveats: Sequencing artifact likely explains a cluster of highly shared sequence variants. Later analysis associated a missense DCLRE1C variant with TCR beta V- and J-gene trimming.

As concerns this clone: Its target is not known. Sequence at one end of the junction differs from germline and may be a read error.

The CDR3 loop spans 15 amino acids. Per the germline V gene, CDR1 is SEHNR and CDR2 is FQNEAQ (reference sequence). The PCR contained 60 Vbeta and 13 Jbeta primers. The data were produced by immunoSEQ multiplex PCR, yet TCRdb's version contains in-frame clones alone and is incomplete. The repertoire has 100,000 to 150,000 clones, about three quarters of them found once; the top ten carry 6% to 8.5%. The TCR originated in a man aged 35 to 55 in good health and CMV-seropositive. The material sequenced was PBMCs. The chain employs TRBV7-9 and TRBJ2-3; TRBD2 is a possible D gene (7 bases). The CDR3 spells CASSLGGESTDTQYF. CDR3 coding DNA: TGTGCCAGCAGTTTAGGGGGGGAAAGCACAGATACGCAGTATTTT.